Following are 26 T cell receptor beta chains from one sample sequenced in a study of regulatory T cells in long-lasting Graves disease. Time point reported: newly diagnosed GD, antithyroid drugs for less than 3 months. Generation of the TCR library employed RNA extracted from PBMCs. Through Arm-PCR of CDR3 regions and iRepertoire HTBI primers, TCR beta libraries were built. TCRdb re-called the multiplex PCR reads with MiXCR, one entry per CDR3 protein. The data hold roughly 500,000 distinct CDR3 sequences, with around 12% observed a single time. The same data also contributed to another study, on T cells in Graves' hyperthyroidism and ophthalmopathy.

Specimen: peripheral blood mononuclear cells (PBMCs), collected at new diagnosis, from a patient treated with antithyroid drugs. These receptors all stem from a woman aged 25-40 years with Graves disease.

In this sample, this clonotype turned up many times. J is TRBJ2-7 and V is TRBV28, with TRBD1 matching 11 bases. There are 16 residues in the CDR3. The V gene's germline CDR1 is MDHEN and CDR2 SYDVKM. Trimming cost V 4 bases and J 0 bases; bases outside gene matches: 5. The CDR3 sequence: CASSYTGTGGSYEQYF. The CDR3 DNA follows: TGTGCCAGCAGTTACACCGGGACAGGGGGCTCCTACGAGCAGTACTTC.

This clonotype was seen at least ten times. The chain employs TRBV7-2 and TRBJ2-3; 11 positions agree with TRBD2. The V segment lost 5 bases and the J segment 0 bases; nucleotides outside the gene matches: 13. The CDR3 is 19 residues long. Germline V lookup: CDR1 SGHTA, CDR2 FQGNSA. The chain's CDR3 is CASSLPGTSGTYSTDTQYF. Here the CDR3 DNA reads TGTGCCAGCAGCCTACCCGGGACTAGCGGCACATATAGCACAGATACGCAGTATTTT.

With respect to this clonotype: This could be a read error, since a much larger clone is one nucleotide away. The V call is TRBV11-2, the J call TRBJ2-1; weak D call: TRBD2 (7 bases). With 5 bases removed from V and 10 bases from J, the gap between germline ends came to 9 bases. The CDR3 covers 11 residues. Per the germline V gene, CDR1 is SGHAT and CDR2 is FQNNGV. For the CDR3, the DNA is TGTGCCAGCAGCAAGGGGGGGGAGCAGTTCTTC. Translated, it gives CASSKGGEQFF.

The chain employs TRBV3-1 and TRBJ1-2, with 8 nucleotides matching TRBD1. Germline V gene data show CDR1 as LGHDT and CDR2 as YNNKEL (reference sequence). Trimming took 1 base from V and 1 from J; bases not matched to a gene: 2. The CDR3 covers 15 residues. In DNA, the CDR3 is TGTGCCAGCAGCCAAGGGGACAGGAGTAACTATGGCTACACCTTC. Protein sequence: CASSQGDRSNYGYTF.

The rearrangement joins TRBV19 to TRBJ2-2; 11 nucleotides align to TRBD2. The CDR3 loop spans 16 amino acids. Germline trimming cut 5 bases from V and 5 bases from J; bases unmatched to any gene: 7. Germline V gene sequence: CDR1 LNHDA, CDR2 SQIVND (reference sequence). The CDR3 region is CASSVTSGSATGELFF. The CDR3 coding sequence is TGTGCCAGTAGTGTCACTAGCGGGAGTGCTACCGGGGAGCTGTTTTTT.

Turning to this clonotype: With a much larger clone just one base away, this may be a read error. This chain joins TRBV29-1 and TRBJ2-3; 8 nucleotides line up with TRBD2. Germline values: CDR1 SQVTM, CDR2 ANQGSEA. CDR3 size: 13 residues. The CDR3 is CSVGTSGTYTQYF. Written as DNA, the CDR3 is TGCAGCGTGGGGACTAGTGGCACATATACGCAGTATTTT.

This chain joins TRBV11-2 and TRBJ2-7, with no clear D. Germline V gene lookup returns CDR1 SGHAT and CDR2 FQNNGV. Trimming took 1 base from V and 3 from J, leaving 16 bases between them. CDR3 length: 16 residues. The CDR3 reads CASSLVLRRPHYEQYF. DNA for the CDR3: TGTGCCAGCAGCTTAGTTTTGCGACGGCCACACTACGAGCAGTACTTC.

This clonotype appeared many times. The chain carries TRBV28 and TRBJ1-3; D not certain. Germline V gives CDR1 MDHEN, CDR2 SYDVKM. This CDR3 is 16 amino acids long. V shed 0 bases and J shed 5 bases, with 14 bases lying between them. CDR3 in amino acids: CASSLCVRRWRNTIYF. The CDR3 nucleotides are TGTGCCAGCAGTTTATGCGTCAGAAGGTGGAGAAACACCATATATTTT.

This clonotype was found many times. The V gene is TRBV28, the J gene TRBJ1-5; D is perhaps TRBD1 (5 bases). Germline values: CDR1 MDHEN, CDR2 SYDVKM. This CDR3 region has 14 residues. Between the trimmed V and J ends, which lost 2 bases and 6 bases, there was a span of 11 bases. DNA of the CDR3: TGTGCCAGCAGTTTAAGGCAGGGAAGTCAGCCCCAGCATTTT. Translation gives CASSLRQGSQPQHF.

There are many counts of this clonotype. This chain links TRBV27 with TRBJ1-1; 8 bases align to TRBD1. V lost 2 bases, J lost 6 bases, and 5 bases stayed unmatched. Per germline, CDR1 MNHEY and CDR2 SMNVEV (reference sequence). The CDR3 has 14 residues. This chain's CDR3 is CASSLAGGIAEAFF. The CDR3 bases are TGTGCCAGCAGTTTAGCAGGGGGCATCGCTGAAGCTTTCTTT.

This clonotype came up many times. The chain employs TRBV10-3 and TRBJ2-5; D possibly corresponds to TRBD2 (6 bases). V was pared by 4 bases and J by 3 bases, with 9 bases between. The germline gives CDR1 ENHRY, CDR2 SYGVKD. The CDR3 is 13 amino acids. The CDR3 here is CAISGLEEETQYF. The CDR3 bases are TGTGCCATCAGTGGACTAGAGGAAGAGACCCAGTACTTC.

This clonotype was seen a few times. V and J are TRBV29-1 and TRBJ2-5, with D hard to call. Trimming removed 7 bases at V and 0 bases at J, with 12 bases between. The CDR3 extends over 13 amino acids. The V gene's germline CDR1 is SQVTM and CDR2 ANQGSEA. CDR3 loop: CSAVTENQETQYF. For the CDR3, the DNA is TGCAGCGCCGTGACTGAGAACCAAGAGACCCAGTACTTC.

Remarks on this clonotype: A read error may be the cause here, since a much bigger clone is one base away. The CDR3 ends on some other residue instead of the conserved phenylalanine or tryptophan, so this is likely a read error. The V gene is TRBV6-1, the J gene TRBJ1-2; no firm D call. Germline values: CDR1 MNHNS, CDR2 SASEGT. V gave up 4 bases and J gave up 8 bases, with 17 bases separating them. The CDR3 contains 14 residues. CDR3 in amino acids: CASSGELEINGYTL. The DNA of the CDR3 is TGTGCCAGCAGTGGCGAACTTGAAATCAACGGCTACACCCTC.

There are a few counts of this clonotype. The chain joins TRBV5-6 to TRBJ2-7, with D unresolved. Germline-derived CDR1 and CDR2 are SGHDT and YYEEEE. The CDR3 length is 13 residues. V was pared by 3 bases and J by 2 bases, with 9 bases between. The CDR3 region has the DNA TGTGCCAGCAGCTGGACCCTCGCCTACGAGCAGTACTTC. Protein product: CASSWTLAYEQYF.

This clonotype was seen ten or more times. CDR3 residues: CASSQGTGKGNIQYF. Here the CDR3 DNA reads TGCGCCAGCAGCCAAGGAACAGGGAAGGGAAACATTCAGTACTTC. This chain joins TRBV4-3 and TRBJ2-4, with a tentative D call TRBD1 (6 bases). Looked up from germline, CDR1 is LGHNA and CDR2 is YSLEER. The V gene lost 1 base and the J gene lost 6 bases, with 13 bases spanning the gap. The CDR3 is made up of 15 amino acids.

This clonotype appeared many times. The chain couples TRBV3-1 to TRBJ1-1, with D perhaps matching TRBD1 (5 bases). The CDR3 consists of 13 residues. Trimming took 4 bases from V and 1 from J, leaving 7 bases between them. Germline values: CDR1 LGHDT, CDR2 YNNKEL (reference sequence). The CDR3 DNA is TGTGCCAGCAGCCGCGGGACGAACACTGAAGCTTTCTTT. It encodes CASSRGTNTEAFF.

This clonotype was seen a few times. The chain couples TRBV2 to TRBJ1-5, with D tentatively TRBD1 (5 bases). Trimming pared 3 bases from V and 9 bases from J, leaving 12 bases between. The germline CDR1 and CDR2 sequences are SNHLY and FYNNEI. This CDR3 comprises 13 residues. The CDR3 region is CASSETEYPPQHF. In nucleotides, the CDR3 is TGTGCCAGCAGTGAGACAGAATATCCGCCCCAGCATTTT.

This clonotype was seen a few times. V gene TRBV7-2 combines with J gene TRBJ1-1; tentatively, D is TRBD1 (5 bases). This CDR3 has 17 residues. Germline V gene sequence: CDR1 SGHTA, CDR2 FQGNSA. Trimming removed 1 base from V and 1 base from J, with 16 bases in between. The CDR3 here is CASSLGAILGANTEAFF. CDR3 DNA: TGTGCCAGCAGCTTAGGCGCGATTTTAGGGGCGAACACTGAAGCTTTCTTT.

This clonotype was detected a few times. A read error is possible here, since a much larger clone lies one base away. The CDR3 DNA follows: TGTGCCAGCAGCCCCAGACAGAAAGAGACCCAGTACTTC. Its protein is CASSPRQKETQYF. The chain is built from TRBV7-2 and TRBJ2-5, with D perhaps TRBD1 (5 bases). Trimming took off 5 bases at V and 3 bases at J, with 10 bases between the two ends. Germline V CDR1 and CDR2: SGHTA, FQGNSA. There are 13 residues in the CDR3.

This clonotype was detected many times. CDR3 residues: CASSPSNPPNEKLFF. The CDR3, as DNA: TGTGCCAGCTCACCATCAAACCCCCCCAATGAAAAACTGTTTTTT. The rearrangement joins TRBV18 to TRBJ1-4; D ambiguous. Germline V CDR1 and CDR2: KGHSH, LQKENI. CDR3 size: 15 residues. Trimming shortened V by 2 bases and J by 5 bases, and 12 bases separated the two germline ends.

The gene calls are TRBV20-1 and TRBJ1-5; TRBD1 agrees at 8 bases. V trimming: 2 bases; J trimming: 1 base; junction bases outside the gene matches: 4. CDR1 and CDR2 from the germline V gene are DFQATT and SNEGSKA (reference sequence). The CDR3 loop spans 15 amino acids. For the CDR3, the DNA is TGCAGTGCTAGATCAGGGGGCAGGAGCAATCAGCCCCAGCATTTT. It yields the protein CSARSGGRSNQPQHF.

This clonotype was found many times. This chain connects TRBV12-3 or TRBV12-4 to TRBJ1-1; D uncertain. The CDR3 covers 13 residues. Between the trimmed V and J ends, which lost 1 base and 7 bases, there was a span of 10 bases. The CDR3 DNA reads as TGTGCCAGCAGTTTAGGAGGGAGGGTTGAAGCTTTCTTT. It is translated as CASSLGGRVEAFF.

In its sample, this clonotype was seen many times. The chain is built from TRBV27 and TRBJ2-2; D is ambiguous. The V end was cut by 2 bases, the J end by 5 bases, with 15 bases between. The CDR3 runs to 16 residues. In germline, CDR1 is MNHEY, CDR2 SMNVEV (reference sequence). The CDR3 region has the DNA TGTGCCAGCAGTTTAAAGGGAACCATGGGTACCGGGGAGCTGTTTTTT. It specifies CASSLKGTMGTGELFF.

V gene TRBV3-1 combines with J gene TRBJ2-5, with D hard to call. V was trimmed by 0 bases and J by 0 bases, leaving 17 bases between them. Germline CDR1 LGHDT, CDR2 YNNKEL (reference sequence). There are 18 residues in the CDR3. The CDR3 region is CASSQDIITLRYQETQYF. CDR3 in DNA: TGTGCCAGCAGCCAAGATATTATAACACTTAGGTACCAAGAGACCCAGTACTTC.

This clonotype was counted many times. The rearrangement joins TRBV30 to TRBJ2-5; 8 bases are a match to TRBD1. CDR1 GTSNPN and CDR2 SVGIG come from the germline V gene (reference sequence). The CDR3 runs 15 residues. Trimming took 2 bases from V and 5 from J; bases not matched to a gene: 10. The chain's CDR3 is CAWSQTTGVSETQYF. CDR3 DNA sequence: TGTGCCTGGAGTCAAACGACAGGGGTCTCTGAGACCCAGTACTTC.

This clonotype was picked up many times. V and J are TRBV30 and TRBJ1-4; a possible D gene is TRBD1 (6 bases). There are 14 residues in the CDR3. The V end lost 2 bases, the J end lost 6 bases, and 13 bases lay between the germline ends. Looked up from germline, CDR1 is GTSNPN and CDR2 is SVGIG (reference sequence). CDR3 sequence reads: CAWSKGGKDEKLFF. The CDR3 DNA reads as TGTGCCTGGAGTAAAGGGGGGAAAGATGAAAAACTGTTTTTT.